In this sample, the clone carrying this T cell receptor beta chain turned up many times. J gave up 4 bases and V 6 bases, and 7 bases lay outside the gene matches. This CDR3 has 14 amino acids. CDR1 and CDR2 from the germline V gene are LGHNA and YSLEER. This specimen comes from a study of T-cell memory formation after mild COVID-19. TCRdb re-called the 5' RACE reads through MiXCR, storing one row per CDR3 protein. Counted here are under 200,000 distinct CDR3 sequences, roughly 11% occurring once; the ten biggest clones make up around 3.8%. The sequenced material came from PBMCs or a T cell subset sorted from them (not recorded which). V is TRBV4-3 and J is TRBJ2-5, with TRBD1 matching 8 bases. The sequence derives from a man aged 18 to 29 who had mild COVID-19 (a few samples of this study predate the infection). Cell type and time point are not known. CDR3 coding DNA: TGCGCCAGCAGTTGGACAGGGATAGGAGAGACCCAGTACTTC. Residues: CASSWTGIGETQYF.